Below are 22 T cell receptor beta chains sequenced from a single sample in a study of OX40 agonist ivuxolimab in advanced cancers. Clones were sequenced by immunoSEQ multiplex PCR, and TCRdb holds only the in-frame ones, with some missing. Of 50,000 or so clones listed, about 90% were seen once; the top ten hold 10% to 15%. The source was CD4+ or CD8+ T cells sorted from blood, collected in a trial of the OX40 agonist ivuxolimab. All receptors come from an adult with an advanced solid tumor such as melanoma, head and neck, liver or kidney cancer.

This clone has more than one count but fewer than ten. This chain uses TRBV5-1 with TRBJ1-4; D possibly corresponds to TRBD1 (5 bases). The ends were cut back, 6 bases at V and 5 bases at J, with 11 bases in the middle. This CDR3 has 13 residues. Germline-derived CDR1 and CDR2 are SGHRS and YFSETQ. CDR3 sequence (DNA): TGCGCCAGCACCGAGGCAGGGAATGAAAAACTGTTTTTT. This codes for CASTEAGNEKLFF. The full variable domain, with the rest looked up from reference TRBV5-1 and TRBJ1-4, is KAGVTQTPRYLIKTRGQQVTLSCSPISGHRSVSWYQQTPGQGLQFLFEYFSETQRNKGNFPGRFSGRQFSNSRSEMNVSTLELGDSALYLCASTEAGNEKLFFGSGTQLSVL.

The chain employs TRBV28 and TRBJ1-1; D remains ambiguous. The CDR3 has 15 amino acids. V dropped 7 bases and J dropped 0 bases, with 15 bases sitting between them. CDR1 and CDR2 (germline): MDHEN, SYDVKM. In nucleotides, the CDR3 is TGTGCCAGCATCGTGGATAGGCGTCTGAACACTGAAGCTTTCTTT. This encodes CASIVDRRLNTEAFF.

V and J are TRBV15 and TRBJ2-5; 8 bases line up with TRBD2. Germline V gene lookup returns CDR1 LNHNV and CDR2 YYDKDF (reference sequence). Germline trimming cut 1 base from V and 0 bases from J; bases unmatched to any gene: 7. The CDR3 spans 17 residues. The CDR3 here is CATSRVDKRGNQETQYF. The CDR3 DNA is TGTGCCACCAGCAGAGTAGACAAGCGGGGGAACCAAGAGACCCAGTACTTC.

The rearrangement links TRBV5-1 to TRBJ2-3; TRBD2 matches 7 bases. With 4 bases clipped from V and 0 bases from J, the junction kept 8 bases outside the gene matches. This CDR3 comprises 16 residues. CDR1 and CDR2 from the germline V gene are SGHRS and YFSETQ. CDR3 protein: CASSLGLGGSTDTQYF. CDR3 nucleotide sequence: TGCGCCAGCAGCCTGGGATTGGGAGGGAGCACAGATACGCAGTATTTT.

This chain uses TRBV2 with TRBJ1-2, with 8 positions matching TRBD1. This CDR3 has 12 residues. Per the germline V gene, CDR1 is SNHLY and CDR2 is FYNNEI. Losses at the gene ends were 8 bases for V and 8 bases for J; bases not matched to a gene: 7. The CDR3 spells CASGQGWVGYTF. Written as DNA, the CDR3 is TGTGCCAGCGGACAGGGTTGGGTCGGCTACACCTTC.

The J gene is TRBJ2-1, the V gene TRBV6-1; D is unclear. Germline CDR1 and CDR2: MNHNS and SASEGT. With 3 bases removed from V and 6 bases from J, the gap between germline ends came to 12 bases. The CDR3 loop spans 14 amino acids. CDR3 sequence: CASSDIETGNEQFF. CDR3 nucleotides: TGTGCCAGCAGTGATATTGAGACTGGCAATGAGCAGTTCTTC.

The gene calls are TRBV7-3 and TRBJ2-2; D is perhaps TRBD2 (7 bases). V was trimmed by 1 base and J by 7 bases, leaving 25 bases between them. This CDR3 region has 19 residues. CDR1 is SGHTA and CDR2 is FQGTGA in the germline V gene. This CDR3 is CASSLSPLSGGARIGELFF. The CDR3, as DNA: TGTGCCAGCAGCTTAAGCCCTCTAAGTGGGGGGGCCCGGATCGGGGAGCTGTTTTTT.

The CDR3 is CASSLGGFEQYF. The CDR3 nucleotides are TGTGCCAGCAGCTTGGGAGGGTTCGAGCAGTACTTC. This chain links TRBV5-6 with TRBJ2-7; tentatively, D is TRBD2 (5 bases). The germline CDR1 and CDR2 sequences are SGHDT and YYEEEE. V was shortened by 0 bases and J by 6 bases, with 7 bases between the two germline ends. The CDR3 totals 12 residues.

This chain links TRBV5-8 with TRBJ1-1; TRBD1 might be the D (6 bases). This CDR3 contains 14 residues. Germline CDR1 is SGHTS and CDR2 is YDEGEE. V lost 0 bases and J lost 6, with 12 bases in between. CDR3 sequence reads: CASSLEQGWAEAFF. The CDR3 DNA reads as TGTGCCAGCAGCTTGGAGCAGGGGTGGGCTGAAGCTTTCTTT.

The rearrangement joins TRBV7-9 to TRBJ2-5; maybe TRBD1 (6 bases). The V and J ends lost 1 base and 0 bases respectively, with 18 bases between them. Looked up from germline, CDR1 is SEHNR and CDR2 is FQNEAQ (reference sequence). This CDR3 has 18 amino acids. CDR3 in amino acids: CASSLGLMPRTDQETQYF. The CDR3 DNA follows: TGTGCCAGCAGCTTAGGCCTTATGCCACGGACAGACCAAGAGACCCAGTACTTC.

The V call is TRBV11-2, the J call TRBJ1-1; D possibly corresponds to TRBD1 (5 bases). The germline V gene has CDR1 SGHAT and CDR2 FQNNGV. The CDR3 loop spans 13 amino acids. Trimming stripped 3 bases from V and 5 bases from J, with 10 bases between. CDR3 amino acids: CASSFGRGTEAFF. The CDR3 DNA reads TGTGCCAGCAGCTTTGGACGGGGGACTGAAGCTTTCTTT. Full variable domain (missing parts from reference TRBV11-2 and TRBJ1-1): EAGVAQSPRYKIIEKRQSVAFWCNPISGHATLYWYQQILGQGPKLLIQFQNNGVVDDSQLPKDRFSAERLKGVDSTLKIQPAKLEDSAVYLCASSFGRGTEAFFGQGTRLTVV.

The chain links TRBV9 to TRBJ1-3; maybe TRBD1 (6 bases). The V gene's germline CDR1 is SGDLS and CDR2 YYNGEE. V was clipped by 2 bases and J by 1 base, with 10 bases between them. CDR3 size: 15 residues. The CDR3 loop is CASSVKQGSGNTIYF. In DNA, the CDR3 is TGTGCCAGCAGCGTTAAACAGGGTTCTGGAAACACCATATATTTT.

The rearrangement links TRBV9 to TRBJ1-1, with D unresolved. This CDR3 has 12 amino acids. Per germline, CDR1 SGDLS and CDR2 YYNGEE. Trimming took 0 bases from V and 10 from J, leaving 10 bases between them. The CDR3 bases are TGTGCCAGCAGCGTAGCGGAGGAGGGAGCTTTCTTT. It encodes CASSVAEEGAFF.

V is TRBV6-6 and J is TRBJ1-6; TRBD1 is a possible D gene (5 bases). The CDR3 length is 15 residues. V lost 9 bases and J lost 10, with 22 bases in between. Germline CDR1 reads MNHNY; CDR2 reads SVGAGI (reference sequence). The CDR3: CASDPTGDEGSPLHF. The CDR3 DNA reads as TGTGCCAGTGACCCCACGGGGGATGAGGGATCACCCCTCCACTTT.

J is TRBJ1-1 and V is TRBV7-9; possible D gene TRBD1, 6 bases. V shed 5 bases and J shed 6 bases, with 13 bases lying between them. Germline CDR1 SEHNR, CDR2 FQNEAQ (reference sequence). CDR3 size: 13 residues. CDR3 loop: CASSHLQGAEAFF. The DNA for the CDR3 is TGTGCCAGCAGCCACCTACAGGGAGCTGAAGCTTTCTTT. Full variable domain (outside the CDR3, taken from reference TRBV7-9 and TRBJ1-1): DTGVSQNPRHKITKRGQNVTFRCDPISEHNRLYWYRQTLGQGPEFLTYFQNEAQLEKSRLLSDRFSAERPKGSFSTLEIQRTEQGDSAMYLCASSHLQGAEAFFGQGTRLTVV.

This chain joins TRBV14 and TRBJ2-1; the match to TRBD1 covers 7 bases. Per the germline V gene, CDR1 is SGHDN and CDR2 is FVKESK. This CDR3 comprises 18 residues. With V trimmed by 0 bases and J by 7 bases, 15 bases remained unmatched. CDR3 residues: CASSQDYGGQRSVNEQFF. CDR3 bases: TGTGCCAGCAGCCAAGACTATGGGGGACAGCGGTCCGTTAATGAGCAGTTCTTC.

This clone was observed once. The rearrangement joins TRBV5-1 to TRBJ2-7; TRBD1 agrees at 7 bases. This CDR3 contains 15 residues. The V gene's germline CDR1 is SGHRS and CDR2 YFSETQ. V trimming: 4 bases; J trimming: 3 bases; junction bases outside the gene matches: 10. CDR3 amino acids: CASSPAQGRYYEQYF. In nucleotides, the CDR3 is TGCGCCAGCAGCCCGGCACAGGGGCGATACTACGAGCAGTACTTC. Looking up the rest from reference TRBV5-1 and TRBJ2-7 gives the full variable domain: KAGVTQTPRYLIKTRGQQVTLSCSPISGHRSVSWYQQTPGQGLQFLFEYFSETQRNKGNFPGRFSGRQFSNSRSEMNVSTLELGDSALYLCASSPAQGRYYEQYFGPGTRLTVT.

This chain links TRBV6-6 with TRBJ2-7; the D is unclear. Per the germline V gene, CDR1 is MNHNY and CDR2 is SVGAGI (reference sequence). V lost 6 bases and J 0 bases, leaving 15 bases between the germline ends. CDR3 length equals 15 residues. In DNA form, the CDR3 reads TGTGCCAGCAGCCCCGACGGCGTGAGCTCCTACGAGCAGTACTTC. As protein: CASSPDGVSSYEQYF.

The chain recombines TRBV6-5 with TRBJ1-3, with a tentative D call TRBD1 (5 bases). CDR1 and CDR2 from the germline V gene are MNHEY and SVGAGI. The length of the CDR3 is 14 residues. V shed 6 bases and J shed 8 bases, with 17 bases lying between them. CDR3 sequence reads: CASSLGGTGDTIYF. CDR3 nucleotide sequence: TGTGCCAGCAGCCTAGGTGGGACCGGGGACACCATATATTTT.

The chain is built from TRBV11-2 and TRBJ2-7; TRBD1 aligns across 7 bases. The germline CDR1 and CDR2 sequences are SGHAT and FQNNGV. The CDR3 totals 14 residues. Trimming cost V 5 bases and J 1 base; bases outside gene matches: 5. The CDR3, as DNA: TGTGCCAGCAGCCCCCGGGACAGTTCCTACGAGCAGTACTTC. It encodes CASSPRDSSYEQYF. Based on the CDR3 plus reference TRBV11-2 and TRBJ2-7, the full variable domain is EAGVAQSPRYKIIEKRQSVAFWCNPISGHATLYWYQQILGQGPKLLIQFQNNGVVDDSQLPKDRFSAERLKGVDSTLKIQPAKLEDSAVYLCASSPRDSSYEQYFGPGTRLTVT.

The rearrangement joins TRBV6-5 to TRBJ2-5; possible D gene TRBD2, 6 bases. The V end was cut by 11 bases, the J end by 4 bases, with 17 bases between. Germline CDR1 reads MNHEY; CDR2 reads SVGAGI. CDR3 length equals 13 residues. The CDR3 DNA sequence: TGTGCCGTCCGGGGCCCAGCGGGAGAGACCCAGTACTTC. This codes for CAVRGPAGETQYF.

The chain has TRBV15 and TRBJ2-7; D is perhaps TRBD1 (6 bases). CDR1 and CDR2 from the germline V gene are LNHNV and YYDKDF (reference sequence). The ends were cut back, 0 bases at V and 4 bases at J, with 13 bases in the middle. The CDR3 is made up of 15 amino acids. CDR3 sequence: CATSRDPSQGYEQYF. CDR3 DNA: TGTGCCACCAGCAGAGATCCGTCACAGGGTTACGAGCAGTACTTC.